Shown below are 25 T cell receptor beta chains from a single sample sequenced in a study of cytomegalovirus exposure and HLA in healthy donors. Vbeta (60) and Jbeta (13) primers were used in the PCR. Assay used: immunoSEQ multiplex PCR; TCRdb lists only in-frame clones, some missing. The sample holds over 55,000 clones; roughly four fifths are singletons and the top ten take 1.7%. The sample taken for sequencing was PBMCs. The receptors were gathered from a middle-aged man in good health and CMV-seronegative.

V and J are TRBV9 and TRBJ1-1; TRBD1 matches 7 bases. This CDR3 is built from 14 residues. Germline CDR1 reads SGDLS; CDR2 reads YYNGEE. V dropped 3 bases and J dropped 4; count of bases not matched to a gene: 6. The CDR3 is CASSALQGPTEAFF. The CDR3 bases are TGTGCCAGCAGCGCCTTACAGGGGCCCACTGAAGCTTTCTTT.

The chain's CDR3 is CASSLGTGVWGTEAFF. The DNA of the CDR3 is TGTGCCAGCAGCTTAGGGACAGGGGTGTGGGGAACTGAAGCTTTCTTT. The V call is TRBV7-2, the J call TRBJ1-1; 9 bases align to TRBD1. This CDR3 contains 16 residues. J was trimmed by 5 bases and V by 1 base; bases with no gene match: 8. The V gene's germline CDR1 is SGHTA and CDR2 FQGNSA.

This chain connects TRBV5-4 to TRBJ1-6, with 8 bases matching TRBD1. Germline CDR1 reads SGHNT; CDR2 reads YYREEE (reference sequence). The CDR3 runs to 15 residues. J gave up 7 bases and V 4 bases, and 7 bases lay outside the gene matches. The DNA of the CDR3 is TGTGCCAGCAGCCTACAGACAGGGGCCAATTCACCCCTCCACTTT. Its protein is CASSLQTGANSPLHF.

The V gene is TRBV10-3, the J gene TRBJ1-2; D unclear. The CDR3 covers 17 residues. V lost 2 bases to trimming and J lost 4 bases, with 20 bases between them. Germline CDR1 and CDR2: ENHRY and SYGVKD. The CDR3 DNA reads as TGTGCCATCAGTGAGGGCCGAGGTGTCGGCAAACTCTATGGCTACACCTTC. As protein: CAISEGRGVGKLYGYTF.

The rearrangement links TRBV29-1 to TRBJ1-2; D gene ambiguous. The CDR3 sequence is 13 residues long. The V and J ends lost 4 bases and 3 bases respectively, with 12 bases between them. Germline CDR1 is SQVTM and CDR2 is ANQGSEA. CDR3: CSVVRQRDYGYTF. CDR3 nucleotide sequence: TGCAGCGTTGTACGGCAGAGGGACTATGGCTACACCTTC.

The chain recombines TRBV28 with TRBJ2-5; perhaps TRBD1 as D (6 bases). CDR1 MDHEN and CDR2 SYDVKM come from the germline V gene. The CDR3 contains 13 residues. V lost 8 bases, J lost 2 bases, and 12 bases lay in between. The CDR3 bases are TGTGCCAGCGGTTCCGGGACACAAGAGACCCAGTACTTC. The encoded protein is CASGSGTQETQYF.

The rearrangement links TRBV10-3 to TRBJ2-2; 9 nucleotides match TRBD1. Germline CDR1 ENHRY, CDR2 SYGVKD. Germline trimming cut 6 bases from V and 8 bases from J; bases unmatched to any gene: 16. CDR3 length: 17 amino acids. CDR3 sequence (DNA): TGTGCCATCAGCGGCCATTCAACAGGGGGCGCGGCTGGGGAGCTGTTTTTT. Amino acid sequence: CAISGHSTGGAAGELFF.

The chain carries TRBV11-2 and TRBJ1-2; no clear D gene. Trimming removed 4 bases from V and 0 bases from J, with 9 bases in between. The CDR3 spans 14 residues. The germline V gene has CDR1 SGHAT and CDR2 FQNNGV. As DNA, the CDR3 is TGTGCCAGCAGCTCGGTCGGTGCTAACTATGGCTACACCTTC. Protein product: CASSSVGANYGYTF.

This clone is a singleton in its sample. The CDR3 sequence: CASSLFDIRGREQYF. Here the CDR3 DNA reads TGTGCCAGCAGCTTGTTCGATATCAGGGGCCGCGAGCAGTACTTC. The chain uses TRBV5-4 and TRBJ2-7; D possibly corresponds to TRBD1 (6 bases). Per germline, CDR1 SGHNT and CDR2 YYREEE (reference sequence). The CDR3 is 15 residues long. Trimming removed 1 base at V and 6 bases at J, with 17 bases between.

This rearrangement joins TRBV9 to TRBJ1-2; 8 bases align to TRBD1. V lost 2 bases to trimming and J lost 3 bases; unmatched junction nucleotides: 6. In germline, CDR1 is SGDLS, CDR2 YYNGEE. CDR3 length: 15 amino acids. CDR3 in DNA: TGTGCCAGCAGCGTTAGCGGACAGGGATACTATGGCTACACCTTC. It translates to CASSVSGQGYYGYTF.

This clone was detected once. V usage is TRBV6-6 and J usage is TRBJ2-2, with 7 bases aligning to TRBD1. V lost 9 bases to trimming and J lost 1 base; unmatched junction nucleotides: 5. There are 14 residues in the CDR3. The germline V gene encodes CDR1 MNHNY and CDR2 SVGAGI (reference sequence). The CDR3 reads CARRTGRNTGELFF. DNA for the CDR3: TGTGCCAGACGGACAGGCCGGAACACCGGGGAGCTGTTTTTT.

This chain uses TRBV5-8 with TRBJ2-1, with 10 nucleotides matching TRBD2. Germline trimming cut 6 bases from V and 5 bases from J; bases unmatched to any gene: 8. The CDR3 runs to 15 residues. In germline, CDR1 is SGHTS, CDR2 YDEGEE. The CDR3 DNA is TGTGCCAGCATCCCGAGACTAGCGGGCAACAATGAGCAGTTCTTC. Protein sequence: CASIPRLAGNNEQFF.

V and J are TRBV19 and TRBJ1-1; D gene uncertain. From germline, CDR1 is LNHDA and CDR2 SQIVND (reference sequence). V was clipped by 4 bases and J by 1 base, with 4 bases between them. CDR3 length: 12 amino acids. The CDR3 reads CASSKQNTEAFF. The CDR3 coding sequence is TGTGCCAGTAGTAAACAGAACACTGAAGCTTTCTTT.

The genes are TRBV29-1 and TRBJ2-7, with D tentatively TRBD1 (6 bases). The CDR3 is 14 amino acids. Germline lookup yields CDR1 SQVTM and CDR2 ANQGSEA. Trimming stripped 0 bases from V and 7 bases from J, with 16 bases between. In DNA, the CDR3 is TGCAGCGTTGAAGACCGCGTTGGGGGCTGGGAGCAGTACTTC. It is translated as CSVEDRVGGWEQYF.

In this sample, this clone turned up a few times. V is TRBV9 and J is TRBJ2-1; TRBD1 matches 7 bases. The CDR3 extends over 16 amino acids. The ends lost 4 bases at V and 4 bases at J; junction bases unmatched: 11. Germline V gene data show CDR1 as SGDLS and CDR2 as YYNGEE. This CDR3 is CASSPGQQPKYNEQFF. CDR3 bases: TGTGCCAGCAGCCCGGGACAGCAGCCCAAATACAATGAGCAGTTCTTC.

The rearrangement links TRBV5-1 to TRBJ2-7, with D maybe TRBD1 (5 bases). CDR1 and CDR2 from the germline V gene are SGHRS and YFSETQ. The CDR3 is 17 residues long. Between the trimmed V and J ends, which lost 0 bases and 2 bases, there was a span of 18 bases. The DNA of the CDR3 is TGCGCCAGCAGCTTGGAAGTTCGGGCAGGGAAGCCCTACGAGCAGTACTTC. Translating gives CASSLEVRAGKPYEQYF.

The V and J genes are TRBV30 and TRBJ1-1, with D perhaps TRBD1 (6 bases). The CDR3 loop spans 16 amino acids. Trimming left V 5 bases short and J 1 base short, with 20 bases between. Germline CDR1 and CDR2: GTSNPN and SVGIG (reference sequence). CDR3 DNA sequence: TGTGCCTGGTCAACCTCCCTACAGGGTACGAACACTGAAGCTTTCTTT. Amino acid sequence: CAWSTSLQGTNTEAFF.

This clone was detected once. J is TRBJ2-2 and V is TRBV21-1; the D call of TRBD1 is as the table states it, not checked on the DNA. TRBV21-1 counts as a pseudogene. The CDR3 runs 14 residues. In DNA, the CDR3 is TGTGCCAGCAGCGCCAATAGGGGCAACGGGGAGCTGTTTTTT. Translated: CASSANRGNGELFF.

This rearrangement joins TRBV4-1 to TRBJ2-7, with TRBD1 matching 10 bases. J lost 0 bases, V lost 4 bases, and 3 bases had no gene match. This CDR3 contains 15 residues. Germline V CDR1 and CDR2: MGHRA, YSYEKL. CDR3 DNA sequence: TGCGCCAGCAGCCGGGACAGGGGAAGCTCCTACGAGCAGTACGTC. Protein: CASSRDRGSSYEQYV.

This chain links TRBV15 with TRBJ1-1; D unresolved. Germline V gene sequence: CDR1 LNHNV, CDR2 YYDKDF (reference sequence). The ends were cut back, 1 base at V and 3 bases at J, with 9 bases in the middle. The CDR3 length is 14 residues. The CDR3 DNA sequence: TGTGCCACCAGCAGAGGTCGCGGGGACACTGAAGCTTTCTTT. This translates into CATSRGRGDTEAFF.

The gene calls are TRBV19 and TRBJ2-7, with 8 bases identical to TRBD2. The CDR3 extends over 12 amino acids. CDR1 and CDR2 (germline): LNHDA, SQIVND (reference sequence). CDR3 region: CAAGAGGHEQYF. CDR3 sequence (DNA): TGTGCAGCCGGGGCGGGGGGACACGAGCAGTACTTC.

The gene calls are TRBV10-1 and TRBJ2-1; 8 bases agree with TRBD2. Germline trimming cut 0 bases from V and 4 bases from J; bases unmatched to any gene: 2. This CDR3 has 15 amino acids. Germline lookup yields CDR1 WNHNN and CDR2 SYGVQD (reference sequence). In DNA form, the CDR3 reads TGCGCCAGCAGTGAGTCGGGCGGGGGGTACAATGAGCAGTTCTTC. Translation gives CASSESGGGYNEQFF.

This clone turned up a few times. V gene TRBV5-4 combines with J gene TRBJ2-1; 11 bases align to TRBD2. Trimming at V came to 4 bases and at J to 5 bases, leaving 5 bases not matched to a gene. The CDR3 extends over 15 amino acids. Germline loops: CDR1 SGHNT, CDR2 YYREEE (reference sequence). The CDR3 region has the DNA TGTGCCAGCAGCCTTAGCGGGGGGGCCCACAATGAGCAGTTCTTC. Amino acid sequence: CASSLSGGAHNEQFF. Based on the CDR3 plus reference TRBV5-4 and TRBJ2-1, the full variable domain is ETGVTQSPTHLIKTRGQQVTLRCSSQSGHNTVSWYQQALGQGPQFIFQYYREEENGRGNFPPRFSGLQFPNYSSELNVNALELDDSALYLCASSLSGGAHNEQFFGPGTRLTVL.

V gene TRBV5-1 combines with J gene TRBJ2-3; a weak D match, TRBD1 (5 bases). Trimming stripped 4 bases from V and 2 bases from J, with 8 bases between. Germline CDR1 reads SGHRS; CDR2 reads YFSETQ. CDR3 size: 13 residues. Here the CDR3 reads CASSRGLTDTQYF. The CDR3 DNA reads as TGCGCCAGCAGCAGGGGTCTCACAGATACGCAGTATTTT.

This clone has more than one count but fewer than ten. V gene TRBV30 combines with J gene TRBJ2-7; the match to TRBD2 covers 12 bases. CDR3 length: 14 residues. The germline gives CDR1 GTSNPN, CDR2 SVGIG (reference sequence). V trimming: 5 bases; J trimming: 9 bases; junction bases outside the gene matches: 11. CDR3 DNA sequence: TGTGCCTGGTTCGGACTAGCGGGGATCCTGGTGCAGTACGTC. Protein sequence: CAWFGLAGILVQYV.